This note documents a single T cell receptor (beta chain) sequence. Its antigen is undetermined. This CDR3 is built from 15 residues. Unmatched junction bases numbered 3, after V lost 5 bases and J lost 2 bases. Germline values: CDR1 SSHAT, CDR2 FNYEAQ (reference sequence). The sample belongs to a study of tumor-infiltrating lymphocytes in localized non-small cell lung cancer. Across the whole study: The cohort mixed smokers and never-smokers, several histologies, and some post-neoadjuvant-chemotherapy samples. Tumor tissue and non-adjacent uninvolved lung came from each patient.

Sequenced by immunoSEQ multiplex PCR; TCRdb stores in-frame clones only, minus some. The profile shows 9,000 to 15,000 clones, roughly 66% of them singletons. General study points: Higher tumor T cell infiltration than in uninvolved lung was supported by TCRbeta sequencing. Different pieces of the same tissue were used for each assay.

The clonotype was recovered from a human donor with non-small cell lung cancer. Sequencing was done on a sample of uninvolved lung tissue not adjacent to the tumor. The rearrangement uses TRBV7-7 and TRBJ2-5; TRBD2 aligns across 12 bases. CDR3 loop: CASSPSGGAQETQYF. CDR3 DNA: TGTGCCAGCAGCCCTAGCGGGGGGGCTCAAGAGACCCAGTACTTC.